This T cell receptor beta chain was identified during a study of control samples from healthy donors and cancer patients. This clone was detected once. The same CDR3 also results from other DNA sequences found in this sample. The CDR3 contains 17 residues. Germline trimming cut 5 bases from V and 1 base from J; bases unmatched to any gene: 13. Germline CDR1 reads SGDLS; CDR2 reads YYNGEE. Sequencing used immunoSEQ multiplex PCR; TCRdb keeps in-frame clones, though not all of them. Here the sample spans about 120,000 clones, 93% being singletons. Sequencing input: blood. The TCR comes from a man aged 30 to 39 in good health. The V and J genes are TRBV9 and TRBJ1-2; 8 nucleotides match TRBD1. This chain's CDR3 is CASSAKPETGDNYGYTF. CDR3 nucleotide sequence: TGTGCCAGCAGTGCCAAGCCGGAGACAGGGGATAACTATGGCTACACCTTC.